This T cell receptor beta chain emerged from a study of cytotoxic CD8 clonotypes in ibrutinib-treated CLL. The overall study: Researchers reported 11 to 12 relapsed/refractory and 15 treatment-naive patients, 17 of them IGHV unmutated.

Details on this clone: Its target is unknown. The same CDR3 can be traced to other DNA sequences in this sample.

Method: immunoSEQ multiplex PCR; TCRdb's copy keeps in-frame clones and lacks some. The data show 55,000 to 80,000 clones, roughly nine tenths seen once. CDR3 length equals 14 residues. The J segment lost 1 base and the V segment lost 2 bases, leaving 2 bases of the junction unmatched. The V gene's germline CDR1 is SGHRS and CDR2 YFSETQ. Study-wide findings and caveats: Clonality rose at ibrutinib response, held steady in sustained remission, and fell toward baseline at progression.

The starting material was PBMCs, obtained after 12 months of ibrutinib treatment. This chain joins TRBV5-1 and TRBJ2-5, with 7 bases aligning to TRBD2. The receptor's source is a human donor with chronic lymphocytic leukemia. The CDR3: CASSFSSGQETQYF. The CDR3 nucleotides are TGCGCCAGCAGCTTCTCTAGCGGCCAAGAGACCCAGTACTTC.